This entry describes one T cell receptor (beta chain). Its cognate antigen is unknown. Each donor's status was that of a healthy bone marrow donor. Primers included in the PCR were 60 Vbeta and 13 Jbeta primers. How the authors handled the data: Later, tens of millions of unique TCR beta chains were counted in an analysis, and some 11 million of them were shared. Using immunoSEQ multiplex PCR, the repertoire was profiled, and TCRdb retains in-frame clones only, with some absent. The DNA was the basis for D and trimming; V, J and clone size are from that table. The table shows around 130,000 clones, with approximately 82% occurring only once. The data were obtained in a study of cytomegalovirus exposure and HLA in healthy donors. The V end was cut by 1 base, the J end by 7 bases, with 23 bases between. There are 19 residues in the CDR3. Germline V lookup: CDR1 SGHTA, CDR2 FQGNSA. General observations from the study: Prior analysis indicated that the majority of TCR beta V segments exhibited productivity approximately 87% or approximately 30% of the time. The authors listed some 160 TCR beta chains as cytomegalovirus-associated.

J is TRBJ1-6 and V is TRBV7-2, with TRBD1 as a possible D gene (5 bases). Sequencing was done on a sample of PBMCs. The TCR was taken from a man in his fifties or sixties in good health and CMV-seronegative. The CDR3 here is CASSLGPRWGGARNSPLHF. In DNA, the CDR3 is TGTGCCAGCAGCTTAGGGCCCCGGTGGGGCGGGGCTCGGAATTCACCCCTCCACTTT.